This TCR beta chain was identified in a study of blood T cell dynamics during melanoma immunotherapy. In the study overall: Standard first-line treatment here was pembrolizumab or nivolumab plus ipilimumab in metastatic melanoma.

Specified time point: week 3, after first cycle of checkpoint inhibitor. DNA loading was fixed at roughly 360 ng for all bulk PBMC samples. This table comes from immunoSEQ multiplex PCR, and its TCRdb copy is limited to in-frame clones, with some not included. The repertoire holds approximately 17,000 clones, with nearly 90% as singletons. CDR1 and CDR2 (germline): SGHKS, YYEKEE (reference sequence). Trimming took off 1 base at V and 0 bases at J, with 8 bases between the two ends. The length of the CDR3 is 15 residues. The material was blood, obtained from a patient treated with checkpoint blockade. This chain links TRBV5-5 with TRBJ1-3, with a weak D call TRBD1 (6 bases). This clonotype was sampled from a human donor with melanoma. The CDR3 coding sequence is TGTGCCAGCAGCTTGAACAGGGACTCTGGAAACACCATATATTTT. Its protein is CASSLNRDSGNTIYF.